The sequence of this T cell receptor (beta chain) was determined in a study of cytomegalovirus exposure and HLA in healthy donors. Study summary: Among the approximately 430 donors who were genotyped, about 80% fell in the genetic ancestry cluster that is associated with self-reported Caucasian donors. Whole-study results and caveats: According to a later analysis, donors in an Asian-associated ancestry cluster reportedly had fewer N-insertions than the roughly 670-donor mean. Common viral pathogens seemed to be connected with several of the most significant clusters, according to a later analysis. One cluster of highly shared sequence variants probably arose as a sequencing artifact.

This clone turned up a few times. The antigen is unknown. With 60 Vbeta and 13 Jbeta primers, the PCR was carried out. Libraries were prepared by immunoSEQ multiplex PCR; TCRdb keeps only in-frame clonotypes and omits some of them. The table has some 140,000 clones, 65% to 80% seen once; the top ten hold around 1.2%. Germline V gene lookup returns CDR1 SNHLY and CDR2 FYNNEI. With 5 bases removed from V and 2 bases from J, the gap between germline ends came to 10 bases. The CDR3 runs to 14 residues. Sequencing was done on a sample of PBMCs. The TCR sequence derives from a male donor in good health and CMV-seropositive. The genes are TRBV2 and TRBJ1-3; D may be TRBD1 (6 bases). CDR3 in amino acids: CASSRDRTGNTIYF. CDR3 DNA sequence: TGTGCCAGCAGTCGTGACAGGACTGGAAACACCATATATTTT.